The entry below describes one T cell receptor (beta chain). Its specificity is not known. Germline CDR1 reads SGDLS; CDR2 reads YYNGEE. J lost 5 bases, V lost 1 base, and 3 bases had no gene match. The length of the CDR3 is 15 residues. This entry belongs to a study of OX40 agonist ivuxolimab in advanced cancers. TCRdb's copy holds only in-frame clones and misses some; the assay was immunoSEQ multiplex PCR. The top ten hold 2% to 2.5% of the sample, which has 100,000 or so clones, more than 95% seen once. Study outcomes and limitations: Researchers report that CD8+ T cells had, on average, more expanded clones than CD4+.

The receptor was derived from an adult with an advanced solid tumor such as melanoma, head and neck, liver or kidney cancer. V gene TRBV9 combines with J gene TRBJ2-2, with 9 bases aligning to TRBD2. The source was CD4+ or CD8+ T cells sorted from blood, collected in a trial of the OX40 agonist ivuxolimab. CDR3 DNA: TGTGCCAGCAGCGTAAGAGCGGGAGGTACCGGGGAGCTGTTTTTT. Encoded protein: CASSVRAGGTGELFF.